The following is a T cell receptor beta chain sequence with its context. Its matching antigen is unknown. It was at deep level that the assay was run. Profiling relied on immunoSEQ multiplex PCR, and the TCRdb table lists in-frame clones only, not all of them. Of about 580,000 clones detected, roughly 98% appear once; the ten largest clones hold 0.3%. V lost 0 bases and J lost 8, with 14 bases in between. The CDR3 length is 14 residues. Looked up from germline, CDR1 is SGHRS and CDR2 is YFSETQ. This entry comes from a study of shared clonotypes between healthy human individuals. Study outcomes and limitations: Across subsets, estimated richness was generally greater for naive than for memory populations. Clonotype sharing across a few donors was observed for around 4.8% of naive CD4 clonotypes.

CD8 cells classed as naive were CD45RO-negative and positively selected for CCR7, excluding terminally differentiated effector memory CD45RA+ cells. The donor population consisted of healthy HIV-negative adults with no recent acute infections or vaccinations. The sample comprised naive CD8+ T cells sorted from blood. The receptor's source is a man aged 25-40 years in good health. The chain uses TRBV5-1 and TRBJ1-1, with D perhaps TRBD1 (5 bases). The CDR3 here is CASSLVIGAGEAFF. In nucleotides, the CDR3 is TGCGCCAGCAGCTTGGTTATCGGGGCGGGGGAAGCTTTCTTT.